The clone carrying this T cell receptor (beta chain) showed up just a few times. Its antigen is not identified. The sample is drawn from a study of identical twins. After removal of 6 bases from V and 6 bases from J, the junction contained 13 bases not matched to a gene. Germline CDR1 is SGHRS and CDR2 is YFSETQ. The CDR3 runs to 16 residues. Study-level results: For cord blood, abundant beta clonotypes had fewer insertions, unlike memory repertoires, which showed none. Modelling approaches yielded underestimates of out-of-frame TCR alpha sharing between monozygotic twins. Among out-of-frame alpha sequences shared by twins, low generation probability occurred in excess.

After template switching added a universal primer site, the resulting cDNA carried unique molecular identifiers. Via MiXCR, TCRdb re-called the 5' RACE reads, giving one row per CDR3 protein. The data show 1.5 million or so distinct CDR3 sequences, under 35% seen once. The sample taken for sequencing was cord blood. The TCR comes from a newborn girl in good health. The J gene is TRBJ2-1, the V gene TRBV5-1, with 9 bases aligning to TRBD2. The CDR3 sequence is CASTRRDSGRINEQFF. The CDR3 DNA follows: TGCGCCAGCACCCGGAGAGATAGCGGGAGAATCAATGAGCAGTTCTTC. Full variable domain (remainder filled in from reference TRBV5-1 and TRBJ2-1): KAGVTQTPRYLIKTRGQQVTLSCSPISGHRSVSWYQQTPGQGLQFLFEYFSETQRNKGNFPGRFSGRQFSNSRSEMNVSTLELGDSALYLCASTRRDSGRINEQFFGPGTRLTVL.